One and the same sample provided the 2 T cell receptor beta chains below, sequenced in a study of spatial heterogeneity in lung cancer. Study-level points and caveats: It was found that expanded intratumoral alpha and beta TCR counts tracked tumor mutation counts.

Antigens for these TCRs are unknown. TCRdb independently ran MiXCR on the 5' RACE reads; one entry per CDR3 protein. The sample includes 5,000 or so distinct CDR3 sequences, roughly 12% of them seen just once. Documented time point: sample taken at primary tumor resection. This sample comprised lung tumor tissue, obtained at surgery. The receptors shown here come from a male donor with early-stage non-small cell lung cancer.

This clonotype was detected only a few times. The chain is built from TRBV15 and TRBJ2-1; D is possibly TRBD1 (5 bases). This CDR3 comprises 16 residues. Germline assignment: CDR1 LNHNV and CDR2 YYDKDF (reference sequence). Trimming removed 5 bases from V and 4 bases from J, with 18 bases in between. This chain's CDR3 is CATSPTARGWYNEQFF. The CDR3 coding sequence is TGTGCCACCAGCCCGACCGCTAGGGGTTGGTACAATGAGCAGTTCTTC. The whole variable domain, remainder taken from reference TRBV15 and TRBJ2-1, is DAMVIQNPRYQVTQFGKPVTLSCSQTLNHNVMYWYQQKSSQAPKLLFHYYDKDFNNEADTPDNFQSRRPNTSFCFLDIRSPGLGDTAMYLCATSPTARGWYNEQFFGPGTRLTVL.

CDR3 amino acids: CASRGSQAATGELFF. CDR3 nucleotides: TGTGCCAGCAGGGGCTCACAGGCGGCGACCGGGGAGCTGTTTTTT. This sequence joins TRBV28 and TRBJ2-2, with a possible D match to TRBD1 (5 bases). The germline V and J ends were trimmed by 6 bases and 5 bases, with 16 bases remaining between them. The CDR3 loop spans 15 amino acids. In germline, CDR1 is MDHEN, CDR2 SYDVKM.